The 7 T cell receptor beta chains in this list originate from one sample, sequenced in a study of shared clonotypes between healthy human individuals. Repertoires were generated with immunoSEQ multiplex PCR, while TCRdb's copy carries only in-frame clones and drops some. The sample records over a million clones, roughly 96% being singletons. Sequenced: naive CD4+ T cells sorted from blood. Subset of the sample: CD45RA+ positively selected. The receptors originated from a man aged 25-45 years in good health.

The chain couples TRBV30 to TRBJ2-7; D ambiguous. The V end was cut by 4 bases, the J end by 3 bases, with 13 bases between. CDR1 is GTSNPN, CDR2 SVGIG, per germline (reference sequence). This CDR3 has 13 amino acids. CDR3 amino acids: CAWKGEWSYEQYF. The CDR3 region has the DNA TGTGCCTGGAAGGGCGAGTGGAGCTACGAGCAGTACTTC. The whole variable domain, filled in from reference TRBV30 and TRBJ2-7, reads SQTIHQWPATLVQPVGSPLSLECTVEGTSNPNLYWYRQAAGRGLQLLFYSVGIGQISSEVPQNLSASRPQDRQFILSSKKLLLSDSGFYLCAWKGEWSYEQYFGPGTRLTVT.

V is TRBV10-2 and J is TRBJ2-2; 12 nucleotides match TRBD1. The CDR3 sequence is 14 residues long. Germline V gene sequence: CDR1 WSHSY, CDR2 SAAADI. After removal of 8 bases from V and 8 bases from J, the junction contained 6 bases not matched to a gene. The CDR3 loop reads CASGGQGASGELFF. The CDR3 DNA reads TGCGCCAGCGGGGGACAGGGGGCGTCAGGGGAGCTGTTTTTT.

The chain employs TRBV29-1 and TRBJ2-1; TRBD1 or TRBD2 may be the D gene (7 bases each). The V gene lost 7 bases and the J gene lost 4 bases, with 17 bases spanning the gap. CDR1 SQVTM and CDR2 ANQGSEA come from the germline V gene. The CDR3 consists of 14 residues. CDR3 residues: CSAGGGLGYNEQFF. The CDR3 nucleotides read TGCAGCGCAGGGGGGGGGCTAGGATACAATGAGCAGTTCTTC.

Here the CDR3 DNA reads TGCAGCGCCCGGGTGGGGGCGGATGAGCAGTTCTTC. It encodes CSARVGADEQFF. The V gene is TRBV29-1, the J gene TRBJ2-1; D is perhaps TRBD1 (6 bases). CDR1 is SQVTM and CDR2 is ANQGSEA in the germline V gene. V was clipped by 7 bases and J by 8 bases, with 15 bases between them. This CDR3 region has 12 residues.

Regarding this clone: Other DNA sequences in the sample encode the same CDR3. The V gene is TRBV9, the J gene TRBJ1-1; no firm D call. The CDR3 consists of 13 residues. V lost 0 bases, J lost 4 bases, and 7 bases lay in between. Looked up from germline, CDR1 is SGDLS and CDR2 is YYNGEE. DNA for the CDR3: TGTGCCAGCAGCGTAGTCTTAGGCACTGAAGCTTTCTTT. Its protein is CASSVVLGTEAFF.

The rearrangement uses TRBV27 and TRBJ2-6; no clear D gene. The CDR3 is 18 amino acids. Germline CDR1 MNHEY, CDR2 SMNVEV (reference sequence). V was shortened by 2 bases and J by 1 base, with 15 bases between the two germline ends. The CDR3 loop reads CASSLLPLIPSGANVLTF. In DNA, the CDR3 is TGTGCCAGCAGTTTACTGCCCCTTATACCATCTGGGGCCAACGTCCTGACTTTC.

A remark on this clone: The sample has other DNA sequences that encode this CDR3 too. The V and J genes are TRBV19 and TRBJ2-7; the D call may be TRBD1 or TRBD2 (5 bases each). Germline-derived CDR1 and CDR2 are LNHDA and SQIVND (reference sequence). Trimming stripped 3 bases from V and 0 bases from J, with 9 bases between. The CDR3 loop spans 14 amino acids. CDR3 sequence reads: CASSIRGPSYEQYF. Written as DNA, the CDR3 is TGTGCCAGTAGTATCCGGGGACCCTCCTACGAGCAGTACTTC.